These 20 T cell receptor beta chains were sequenced from one sample in a study of PD-L1 blockade in urothelial cancer. TCRdb's copy holds only in-frame clones and misses some; the assay was immunoSEQ multiplex PCR. The table includes tens of thousands of clones, around 81% detected once. The time point is: pretreatment peripheral blood. The source was PBMCs, collected around atezolizumab (anti-PD-L1) treatment. The receptors here all came from a man in his 70s with urothelial cancer.

The chain joins TRBV11-2 to TRBJ2-4; the D gene is possibly TRBD2 (5 bases). Germline CDR1 reads SGHAT; CDR2 reads FQNNGV. The CDR3 is 16 residues long. V lost 2 bases, J lost 0 bases, and 11 bases lay in between. The CDR3 reads CASSLLLAGAKNIQYF. CDR3 coding DNA: TGTGCCAGCAGCTTACTGCTAGCAGGAGCCAAAAACATTCAGTACTTC. Full variable domain (rest looked up from reference TRBV11-2 and TRBJ2-4): EAGVAQSPRYKIIEKRQSVAFWCNPISGHATLYWYQQILGQGPKLLIQFQNNGVVDDSQLPKDRFSAERLKGVDSTLKIQPAKLEDSAVYLCASSLLLAGAKNIQYFGAGTRLSVL.

J is TRBJ2-7 and V is TRBV2; 13 bases are shared with TRBD2. There are 15 residues in the CDR3. The V and J ends lost 5 bases and 4 bases, in that order; junction bases with no gene match: 5. CDR1 and CDR2 from the germline V gene are SNHLY and FYNNEI. The CDR3 spells CASSFTSGRGYEQYF. Here the CDR3 DNA reads TGTGCCAGCAGTTTTACTAGCGGGAGGGGGTACGAGCAGTACTTC.

By share, this clone counts as medium-sized (0.01 to 0.1%). The chain has TRBV5-6 and TRBJ1-3, with TRBD1 as a possible D gene (5 bases). V was shortened by 1 base and J by 4 bases, with 6 bases between the two germline ends. The CDR3 runs to 13 residues. Per the germline V gene, CDR1 is SGHDT and CDR2 is YYEEEE. This CDR3 reads CASSLTGGNTIYF. The CDR3 DNA reads as TGTGCCAGCAGCTTGACAGGAGGAAACACCATATATTTT. Based on the CDR3 plus reference TRBV5-6 and TRBJ1-3, the full variable domain is DAGVTQSPTHLIKTRGQQVTLRCSPKSGHDTVSWYQQALGQGPQFIFQYYEEEERQRGNFPDRFSGHQFPNYSSELNVNALLLGDSALYLCASSLTGGNTIYFGEGSWLTVV.

This clone was detected once. The chain carries TRBV19 and TRBJ1-1; D may be TRBD1 (5 bases). Looked up from germline, CDR1 is LNHDA and CDR2 is SQIVND (reference sequence). V was shortened by 5 bases and J by 2 bases, with 18 bases between the two germline ends. The CDR3 spans 16 residues. The CDR3 is CASSPPGHGHNTEAFF. The CDR3 nucleotides read TGTGCCAGTAGTCCGCCAGGACACGGTCATAACACTGAAGCTTTCTTT.

In its sample, this clone was seen once. The V and J genes are TRBV11-2 and TRBJ2-5; D not certain. Germline CDR1 SGHAT, CDR2 FQNNGV. The germline V and J ends were trimmed by 8 bases and 0 bases, with 10 bases remaining between them. This CDR3 comprises 13 residues. The CDR3 spells CASCWRNQETQYF. The CDR3 region has the DNA TGTGCCAGCTGTTGGCGGAACCAAGAGACCCAGTACTTC.

This chain connects TRBV12-5 to TRBJ2-1, with D possibly TRBD2 on 5 matching bases. The CDR3 has 12 amino acids. CDR1 and CDR2 from the germline V gene are LGHNT and FRNRAP. The V gene lost 5 bases and the J gene lost 6 bases, with 8 bases spanning the gap. CDR3 sequence: CASGALANEQFF. The CDR3 DNA reads TGTGCTAGTGGTGCTCTAGCCAATGAGCAGTTCTTC.

The chain has TRBV12-5 and TRBJ2-7; D is perhaps TRBD1 (7 bases). CDR1 is LGHNT, CDR2 FRNRAP, per germline. The V gene lost 3 bases and the J gene lost 6 bases, with 18 bases spanning the gap. The CDR3 sequence is 15 residues long. Written as DNA, the CDR3 is TGTGCTAGTGGTTTCAGTATTCACAGGGGAGGCGAGCAGTACTTC. Translated, it gives CASGFSIHRGGEQYF. The full variable domain, with the rest looked up from reference TRBV12-5 and TRBJ2-7, is DARVTQTPRHKVTEMGQEVTMRCQPILGHNTVFWYRQTMMQGLELLAYFRNRAPLDDSGMPKDRFSAEMPDATLATLKIQPSEPRDSAVYFCASGFSIHRGGEQYFGPGTRLTVT.

This clone turned up a few times. The CDR3 loop reads CASSPFEGADGYTF. Written as DNA, the CDR3 is TGTGCCAGCAGCCCCTTTGAGGGGGCGGATGGCTACACCTTC. The rearrangement joins TRBV7-8 to TRBJ1-2, with 7 bases identical to TRBD1. The germline V gene has CDR1 SGHVS and CDR2 FQNEAQ. The CDR3 has 14 amino acids. After removal of 5 bases from V and 6 bases from J, the junction contained 9 bases not matched to a gene.

This chain links TRBV2 with TRBJ2-7; 8 nucleotides line up with TRBD1. This CDR3 has 13 amino acids. CDR1 is SNHLY and CDR2 is FYNNEI in the germline V gene. V dropped 4 bases and J dropped 2; count of bases not matched to a gene: 1. The CDR3 region is CASSVDRAYEQYF. The DNA of the CDR3 is TGTGCCAGCAGTGTGGACAGGGCCTACGAGCAGTACTTC.

The gene calls are TRBV2 and TRBJ2-5, with TRBD1 matching 8 bases. The CDR3 is 15 amino acids. CDR1 is SNHLY, CDR2 FYNNEI, per germline. The V segment lost 0 bases and the J segment 3 bases; nucleotides outside the gene matches: 3. The CDR3 is CASSEATTGEETQYF. Written as DNA, the CDR3 is TGTGCCAGCAGTGAAGCTACGACAGGGGAAGAGACCCAGTACTTC. Filled out from reference TRBV2 and TRBJ2-5, the complete variable domain reads EPEVTQTPSHQVTQMGQEVILRCVPISNHLYFYWYRQILGQKVEFLVSFYNNEISEKSEIFDDQFSVERPDGSNFTLKIRSTKLEDSAMYFCASSEATTGEETQYFGPGTRLLVL.

The chain employs TRBV5-1 and TRBJ2-7, with 11 bases fitting TRBD2. This CDR3 is 17 amino acids long. With V trimmed by 0 bases and J by 0 bases, 5 bases remained unmatched. Germline V gene sequence: CDR1 SGHRS, CDR2 YFSETQ. The CDR3 nucleotides are TGCGCCAGCAGCTTGGTCCCTAGCGGGGGGAACTCCTACGAGCAGTACTTC. This encodes CASSLVPSGGNSYEQYF.

The genes are TRBV19 and TRBJ2-1; D possibly corresponds to TRBD2 (7 bases). The CDR3 runs 15 residues. From germline, CDR1 is LNHDA and CDR2 SQIVND (reference sequence). The V gene lost 3 bases and the J gene lost 7 bases, with 16 bases spanning the gap. This CDR3 is CASSIGGLFKNEQFF. The CDR3 coding sequence is TGTGCCAGTAGTATCGGGGGGCTCTTTAAGAATGAGCAGTTCTTC. Full variable domain (rest looked up from reference TRBV19 and TRBJ2-1): DGGITQSPKYLFRKEGQNVTLSCEQNLNHDAMYWYRQDPGQGLRLIYYSQIVNDFQKGDIAEGYSVSREKKESFPLTVTSAQKNPTAFYLCASSIGGLFKNEQFFGPGTRLTVL.

The chain employs TRBV5-5 and TRBJ1-5; no definite D call. The ends were cut back, 2 bases at V and 11 bases at J, with 23 bases in the middle. Germline CDR1 SGHKS, CDR2 YYEKEE (reference sequence). The CDR3 has 16 residues. The CDR3 DNA is TGTGCCAGCAGCTTTAGTGAGGGCGCCCGAATCATATCCCAGCATTTT. Amino acids: CASSFSEGARIISQHF.

J is TRBJ2-3 and V is TRBV29-1, with D possibly TRBD2 on 6 matching bases. Germline V gives CDR1 SQVTM, CDR2 ANQGSEA. Between the trimmed V and J ends, which lost 6 bases and 0 bases, there was a span of 22 bases. The CDR3 is 17 amino acids. Here the CDR3 DNA reads TGCAGCGTCACCGGGACTGCCATTGGTGATAGCACAGATACGCAGTATTTT. Its translation: CSVTGTAIGDSTDTQYF.

V is TRBV7-3 and J is TRBJ2-1; 9 bases map to TRBD2. Per the germline V gene, CDR1 is SGHTA and CDR2 is FQGTGA. This CDR3 region has 15 residues. V shed 1 base, J shed 5 bases, and the junction held 3 bases outside the gene matches. The CDR3 loop is CASSLSLAGHNEQFF. The CDR3 DNA is TGTGCCAGCAGCTTAAGTCTAGCGGGACACAATGAGCAGTTCTTC.

This clone was recorded once. The chain employs TRBV29-1 and TRBJ2-5; 12 bases line up with TRBD1. Germline assignment: CDR1 SQVTM and CDR2 ANQGSEA. This CDR3 has 15 residues. J lost 2 bases, V lost 6 bases, and 7 bases had no gene match. CDR3 amino acids: CSVGQGAGGQETQYF. DNA for the CDR3: TGCAGCGTGGGACAGGGGGCAGGGGGACAAGAGACCCAGTACTTC.

This clone came up once. This sequence joins TRBV5-1 and TRBJ2-1; 11 nucleotides align to TRBD2. J gave up 1 base and V 2 bases, and 5 bases lay outside the gene matches. CDR1 is SGHRS, CDR2 YFSETQ, per germline. The CDR3 totals 17 residues. The CDR3, as DNA: TGCGCCAGCAGCTTACTAGCGGGAGACATATCCTACAATGAGCAGTTCTTC. Protein product: CASSLLAGDISYNEQFF.

This clone was counted a few times. CDR3 coding DNA: TGTGCCAGCAGCAAACCAGGAGGCGACTATGGCTACACCTTC. Its translation is CASSKPGGDYGYTF. V is TRBV7-9 and J is TRBJ1-2; no clear D gene. CDR1 is SEHNR and CDR2 is FQNEAQ in the germline V gene (reference sequence). Trimming shortened V by 5 bases and J by 3 bases, and 13 bases separated the two germline ends. The length of the CDR3 is 14 residues.

The V call is TRBV9, the J call TRBJ2-1; perhaps TRBD1 as D (5 bases). This CDR3 spans 15 amino acids. The germline gives CDR1 SGDLS, CDR2 YYNGEE. V lost 0 bases, J lost 5 bases, and 12 bases lay in between. The CDR3 sequence is CASSVESGWDNEQFF. CDR3 coding DNA: TGTGCCAGCAGCGTAGAGTCAGGGTGGGACAATGAGCAGTTCTTC. The full variable domain, its missing parts supplied by reference TRBV9 and TRBJ2-1, is DSGVTQTPKHLITATGQRVTLRCSPRSGDLSVYWYQQSLDQGLQFLIQYYNGEERAKGNILERFSAQQFPDLHSELNLSSLELGDSALYFCASSVESGWDNEQFFGPGTRLTVL.

The chain uses TRBV7-2 and TRBJ2-7; D may be TRBD2 (5 bases). The CDR3 consists of 13 residues. Germline V gene data show CDR1 as SGHTA and CDR2 as FQGNSA. V lost 5 bases and J lost 4, with 12 bases in between. The CDR3 region has the DNA TGTGCCAGCAGCCTCGGTCGGGGTTACGAGCAGTACTTC. Its translation is CASSLGRGYEQYF.